These 10 T cell receptor beta chains came from one sample sequenced in a study of blood T cell repertoires in COVID-19. TCRdb's copy holds only in-frame clones and misses some; the assay was immunoSEQ multiplex PCR. The sample includes roughly 240,000 clones, more than 75% of them seen just once. The sample taken for sequencing was peripheral blood. These receptors were taken from a woman aged 55-69 years who had recovered from COVID-19.

The rearrangement uses TRBV19 and TRBJ2-1; tentative D call: TRBD1 (5 bases). The V end lost 6 bases, the J end lost 6 bases, and 9 bases lay between the germline ends. CDR1 is LNHDA and CDR2 is SQIVND in the germline V gene (reference sequence). The CDR3 contains 12 residues. CDR3 loop: CASRVGVNEQFF. DNA of the CDR3: TGTGCCAGTAGGGTAGGGGTCAATGAGCAGTTCTTC.

V and J are TRBV11-1 and TRBJ2-7; TRBD1 aligns across 9 bases. This CDR3 is 14 amino acids long. Trimming at V came to 4 bases and at J to 4 bases, leaving 5 bases not matched to a gene. Germline V lookup: CDR1 SGHAT, CDR2 FQDESV (reference sequence). CDR3: CASSSGTGTYEQYF. As DNA, the CDR3 is TGTGCCAGCAGCTCGGGGACAGGGACGTACGAGCAGTACTTC.

This chain uses TRBV15 with TRBJ2-5, with 7 bases identical to TRBD2. Germline assignment: CDR1 LNHNV and CDR2 YYDKDF (reference sequence). The ends lost 3 bases at V and 4 bases at J; junction bases unmatched: 11. The CDR3 contains 16 residues. CDR3 sequence: CATSSPHWEGPETQYF. CDR3 nucleotides: TGTGCCACCAGCAGCCCCCACTGGGAGGGCCCAGAGACCCAGTACTTC.

This CDR3 reads CAISEVNRGSGNEQFF. The CDR3 DNA reads TGTGCCATCAGTGAGGTCAACAGGGGTTCGGGGAATGAGCAGTTCTTC. V and J are TRBV10-3 and TRBJ2-1, with TRBD1 matching over 7 bases. Germline V gives CDR1 ENHRY, CDR2 SYGVKD. V was pared by 2 bases and J by 7 bases, with 11 bases of the junction left unmatched. There are 16 residues in the CDR3.

This sequence joins TRBV24-1 and TRBJ2-2; perhaps TRBD1 as D (6 bases). V lost 8 bases and J lost 1, with 10 bases in between. Per germline, CDR1 KGHDR and CDR2 SFDVKD. The CDR3 runs to 14 residues. Here the CDR3 reads CATNTGRNTGELFF. The CDR3 DNA reads TGTGCCACCAATACAGGGCGGAACACCGGGGAGCTGTTTTTT.

The chain carries TRBV7-9 and TRBJ2-1; 8 bases fit TRBD1. This CDR3 is 15 amino acids long. From germline, CDR1 is SEHNR and CDR2 FQNEAQ (reference sequence). The ends lost 0 bases at V and 5 bases at J; junction bases unmatched: 3. CDR3 sequence reads: CASSLAQGADNEQFF. The CDR3 DNA sequence: TGTGCCAGCAGCTTAGCGCAGGGGGCGGACAATGAGCAGTTCTTC.

The chain uses TRBV6-1 and TRBJ1-6; 7 bases fit TRBD1. The ends lost 2 bases at V and 9 bases at J; junction bases unmatched: 7. The CDR3 extends over 15 amino acids. The V gene's germline CDR1 is MNHNS and CDR2 SASEGT. The CDR3 spells CASSESRGMVSPLHF. The CDR3, as DNA: TGTGCCAGCAGTGAAAGCAGGGGGATGGTTTCACCCCTCCACTTT.

A note on this clone: Other DNA sequences in the same sample also yield this CDR3. CDR3 residues: CASSLAGSGNTIYF. CDR3 coding DNA: TGTGCCAGCAGCTTGGCAGGGTCTGGAAACACCATATATTTT. This rearrangement joins TRBV5-4 to TRBJ1-3; tentative D call: TRBD1 (5 bases). CDR1 and CDR2 from the germline V gene are SGHNT and YYREEE (reference sequence). CDR3 length equals 14 residues. V gave up 0 bases and J gave up 1 base, with 5 bases separating them.

The chain uses TRBV7-3 and TRBJ2-1; TRBD1 matches 10 bases. The CDR3 has 16 amino acids. V shed 2 bases, J shed 8 bases, and the junction held 9 bases outside the gene matches. The V gene's germline CDR1 is SGHTA and CDR2 FQGTGA. CDR3 DNA: TGTGCCAGCAGCTTATATCGGGACAGGGGTGGGTATGAGCAGTTCTTC. It yields the protein CASSLYRDRGGYEQFF.

The chain employs TRBV27 and TRBJ1-6; tentatively, D is TRBD1 (5 bases). Per the germline V gene, CDR1 is MNHEY and CDR2 is SMNVEV (reference sequence). Trimming pared 1 base from V and 8 bases from J, leaving 9 bases between. The length of the CDR3 is 14 residues. The chain's CDR3 is CASSLLTRDSPLHF. CDR3 DNA sequence: TGTGCCAGCAGTTTATTGACCAGGGATTCACCCCTCCACTTT.